Given below is one T cell receptor (beta chain) in context. Per the authors' pipeline: Researchers report that nucleated cell counts were estimated from reference gene primer amplification. Repertoires were generated with immunoSEQ multiplex PCR, while TCRdb's copy carries only in-frame clones and drops some. For V, J and clone size, that table is used; D and trimming come from the DNA. The sample lists some 110,000 clones; roughly nine tenths were seen once. This record belongs to a study of blood T cell repertoires in COVID-19. Study background: Acute and convalescent COVID-19 specimens originated in the United States, Italy and Spain. T cells, B-cell-depleted T cells, or PBMCs supplied cDNA or gDNA.

CDR1 KGHSH and CDR2 LQKENI come from the germline V gene. Deletions cut 4 bases from V and 5 bases from J, with 15 bases between. This CDR3 contains 14 residues. The sequence came from a man aged 65 to 85 who had recovered from COVID-19. Sequencing was done on a sample of peripheral blood. V gene TRBV18 combines with J gene TRBJ2-7; D perhaps matches TRBD1 (6 bases). In nucleotides, the CDR3 is TGTGCCAGCTCACGAAACAGGGATTCCCACGAGCAGTACTTC. Translated, it gives CASSRNRDSHEQYF.